This TCR beta chain was captured by sequencing in a study of T-cell memory formation after mild COVID-19. About this clonotype itself: Antigen specificity is unknown.

After 5'RACE with constant-segment primers, TCR alpha and TCR beta cDNA libraries carrying sample barcodes and UMIs were obtained. One entry per CDR3 protein results from TCRdb running MiXCR on the 5' RACE reads. The sample has a few hundred thousand distinct CDR3 sequences; about 21% are singletons. Study results and limitations: Clones that shrank (day 15 to 85) were balanced CD4/CD8, whereas later expanders leaned CD4+. Contracting CD8+ clones were enriched in EMRA, CD4+ mainly in CM and EM.

V lost 0 bases to trimming and J lost 8 bases, with 38 bases between them. The length of the CDR3 is 22 residues. Germline loops: CDR1 DFQATT, CDR2 SNEGSKA (reference sequence). This receptor was obtained from an adult woman who had mild COVID-19 (a few samples of this study predate the infection). Cell type and time point are not known. The chain employs TRBV20-1 and TRBJ2-1; D tentatively reads TRBD1 or TRBD2 (6 bases each). Sequenced material: PBMCs or a T cell subset sorted from them (not recorded which). CDR3 DNA: TGCAGTGCTAGAGAGAAAGGTCCTTTTGATAATAGCGGTAGGGGGGCCAATTATGAGCAGTTCTTC. Its protein product is CSAREKGPFDNSGRGANYEQFF.